Listed below are T cell receptor beta chains from one sample, sequenced in a study of response to subunit inactivated influenza vaccine. TCRdb recomputed calls from the RT-PCR reads with MiXCR, one row per CDR3 protein. The table includes around 750,000 distinct CDR3 sequences, 21% detected once. The source was PBMCs from blood, collected 5 to 6 days after vaccination. Source of these receptors: a man aged 45-65 years who received an inactivated influenza vaccine. Each CDR3 is given with its conserved first and last residue. The order of the fields is V gene, clone size, D gene, CDR3 length, J gene, CDR3 DNA, CDR3 protein. D genes are given only for firm matches. Some rows mark clone size as missing; the rest say once, few, many or name a class of expanded clone.

TRBV4-3	.	.	15	TRBJ1-6	TGCGCCAGCAGCCCGGCAGAAAGGGATAATTCACCCCTCCACTTT	CASSPAERDNSPLHF
TRBV7-8	.	.	15	TRBJ2-2	TGTGCCAGCAGCTTAGTGGGATGGAGCACCGGGGAGCTGTTTTTT	CASSLVGWSTGELFF
TRBV4-2	.	.	16	TRBJ1-6	TGTGCCAGCAGCCAAGTTGGGCACGCAGGAGGTTCACCCCTCCACTTT	CASSQVGHAGGSPLHF
TRBV6-4	few	TRBD2	15	TRBJ2-3	TGTGCCAGCAGTGCTCTAGCGGGAGTTGCAGATACGCAGTATTTT	CASSALAGVADTQYF
TRBV6-1	few	TRBD1	14	TRBJ2-3	TGTGCCAGCACCGACCGGACAGGGCTGGATACGCAGTATTTT	CASTDRTGLDTQYF
TRBV18	.	.	15	TRBJ2-3	TGTGCCAGCTCACCATACGACAGGACCATGGATACGCAGTATTTT	CASSPYDRTMDTQYF
TRBV5-1	few	.	13	TRBJ2-7	TGCGCCAGCAGCTTGTACGACAGTTCCGAGCAGTACTTC	CASSLYDSSEQYF
TRBV29-1	.	.	12	TRBJ1-1	TGCAGCGGGGGACGGTTGAACACTGAAGCTTTCTTT	CSGGRLNTEAFF
TRBV12-3/TRBV12-4	few	TRBD1	14	TRBJ1-1	TGTGCCAGCAGTTTAGGGACAGGGGCCACTGAAGCTTTCTTT	CASSLGTGATEAFF
TRBV7-9	.	TRBD1	15	TRBJ2-7	TGTGCCAGCAGCCCAGACAGGGAAGAGACCTACGAGCAGTACTTC	CASSPDREETYEQYF
TRBV24-1	.	.	14	TRBJ1-3	TGTGCCACCAGTTCAGGCGTCTCTGGAAACACCATATATTTT	CATSSGVSGNTIYF
TRBV7-6	many	.	15	TRBJ2-1	TGTGCCAGCAGCTTAGCGGAGGGGGCAGGCAATGAGCAGTTCTTC	CASSLAEGAGNEQFF
TRBV29-1	.	TRBD1	15	TRBJ2-7	TGCAGCGTTGGTTCCGGGACAGGGGCTTTCTACGAGCAGTACTTC	CSVGSGTGAFYEQYF
TRBV6-2/TRBV6-3	many	.	12	TRBJ1-2	TGTGCCAGCAGTTCGGGCGGGGTCCGTGCCACCTTC	CASSSGGVRATF
TRBV7-9	few	.	11	TRBJ2-7	TGTGCCAGCAGCGAGGTCTACGAGCAGTACTTC	CASSEVYEQYF
TRBV5-5	.	.	14	TRBJ1-4	TGTGCCAGCAGCTCCCCCCGTGGTAATGAAAAACTGTTTTTT	CASSSPRGNEKLFF
TRBV20-1	few	.	13	TRBJ2-3	TGCAGTGCTAGTCTCCGAATCACAGATACGCAGTATTTT	CSASLRITDTQYF
TRBV24-1	few	.	15	TRBJ2-3	TGTGCCACCAGTGATTTGACAGGGTTCAAGGATACGCAGTATTTT	CATSDLTGFKDTQYF
TRBV6-5	few	.	13	TRBJ1-2	TGTGCCAGCAGTTACGATAGGGCGAATGGCTACACCTTC	CASSYDRANGYTF
TRBV20-1	.	.	12	TRBJ2-5	TGCAGTGCTGTTCCCCCCGGGGAGACCCAGTACTTC	CSAVPPGETQYF
TRBV6-1	.	TRBD2	15	TRBJ2-1	TGTGCCAGCAGTGTAGCGGGGCCTTCCTACAATGAGCAGTTCTTC	CASSVAGPSYNEQFF
TRBV7-9	few	.	15	TRBJ2-1	TGTGCCAGCAGCTTAGTTATTGGGGGAAACAATGAGCAGTTCTTC	CASSLVIGGNNEQFF
TRBV20-1	many	TRBD2	13	TRBJ2-1	TGCAGTGAAAGGGGACTAGCGGGGAATGAGCAGTTCTTC	CSERGLAGNEQFF
TRBV20-1	few	TRBD1	13	TRBJ1-1	TGCAGTGCTAGACAGGGGGCAGGCCCTGAAGCTTTCTTT	CSARQGAGPEAFF
TRBV20-1	.	TRBD2	16	TRBJ2-1	TGCAGTGCTCTCGGGACTAGCGGGGGGGCCAACAATGAGCAGTTCTTC	CSALGTSGGANNEQFF
TRBV11-1	.	TRBD2	15	TRBJ2-7	TGTGCCAGCAGCGACGGGACTAGCGGGAAGCACGAGCAGTACTTC	CASSDGTSGKHEQYF
TRBV29-1	.	.	13	TRBJ1-4	TGCAGCGTTGTAGGGGGGGGCGGTGAAAAACTGTTTTTT	CSVVGGGGEKLFF
TRBV24-1	.	.	13	TRBJ2-1	TGTGCCACCAGTGATTTTTGGGACAATGAGCAGTTCTTC	CATSDFWDNEQFF
TRBV7-8	few	TRBD1	12	TRBJ2-5	TGTGCCAGCAGCATGCCAGGGGGCGTACGTTACTTC	CASSMPGGVRYF
TRBV2	few	.	14	TRBJ1-1	TGTGCCAGCAGTGTTCCCTTGGTGAACACTGAAGCTTTCTTT	CASSVPLVNTEAFF
TRBV2	.	.	13	TRBJ2-2	TGTGCCAGCAGTGTGAGCTTCACCGGGGAGCTGTTTTTT	CASSVSFTGELFF
TRBV9	few	.	16	TRBJ2-1	TGTGCCAGCAGCGTAGCTACTAGGAGCTCCTACAATGAGCAGTTCTTC	CASSVATRSSYNEQFF
TRBV12-3/TRBV12-4	.	.	13	TRBJ1-4	TGTGCCAGCAGTTTAGGGCGTTTGGAAAAACTGTTTTTT	CASSLGRLEKLFF
TRBV29-1	.	TRBD1	14	TRBJ2-1	TGCAGCGCTTTGGGGGGGACAGGGAACAATGAGCAGTTCTTC	CSALGGTGNNEQFF
TRBV12-3/TRBV12-4	many	TRBD1	15	TRBJ2-1	TGTGCCAGCAGTTATACAGGGGGAACCTACAATGAGCAGTTCTTC	CASSYTGGTYNEQFF
TRBV7-3	few	TRBD2	15	TRBJ2-3	TGTGCCAGCAGCTTCTTAGCGGGAGAAAAAGATACGCAGTATTTT	CASSFLAGEKDTQYF
TRBV7-6	few	.	17	TRBJ2-1	TGTGCCAGCAGCTTAGACAGTCCTGAGGTGCGGTACAATGAGCAGTTCTTC	CASSLDSPEVRYNEQFF